The present T cell receptor beta chain was sequenced within a study of T cells after yellow fever vaccination. The CDR3 sequence is 13 residues long. Looked up from germline, CDR1 is SEHNR and CDR2 is FQNEAQ (reference sequence). V was cut by 3 bases and J by 9 bases, with 12 bases left in between. MiXCR, applied by TCRdb to the 5' RACE reads, yields one record per CDR3 protein. Of 300,000 or so distinct CDR3 sequences in the sample, around 13% were seen once. This clonotype occurred a few times. V is TRBV7-9 and J is TRBJ2-1, with a tentative D call TRBD2 (5 bases). The sequence came from a man aged 25 to 40 who received the YFV17D yellow fever vaccine. The sample was CD4+ T cells sorted from PBMCs, taken 45 days after the yellow fever booster vaccination. This chain's CDR3 is CASSFLDLGEQFF. The CDR3 bases are TGTGCCAGCAGCTTCCTGGACTTGGGTGAGCAGTTCTTC.